Described below is a single T cell receptor beta chain sequence and its context. Its target is unknown. PCR employed 60 Vbeta and 13 Jbeta primers. Original analysis: Per a later analysis, the number of unique TCR beta chains was about 80 million, of which roughly 9.9 million were shared. Only in-frame clones appear in the TCRdb table, and some are missing; sequencing was by immunoSEQ multiplex PCR. The DNA was the basis for D and trimming; V, J and clone size are from that table. The sample has hundreds of thousands of clones, approximately 80% seen once; the top ten hold over 1.1%. This sample stems from a study of cytomegalovirus exposure and HLA in healthy donors. Per germline, CDR1 LNHDA and CDR2 SQIVND (reference sequence). V gave up 1 base and J gave up 4 bases, with 20 bases separating them. The CDR3 contains 18 residues. Study observations and caveats: Rarity characterized most TCR sequences, yet some public TCRs appeared in many donors. TCR beta sequences numbering roughly 18,000 were associated with HLA alleles at 0.05 false discovery rate in a later analysis. Across all donors, roughly uniform sequencing depth was an assumption of the presence/absence analyses.

The chain employs TRBV19 and TRBJ1-5; tentative D call: TRBD1 (5 bases). The sequenced material came from PBMCs. This TCR was recovered from a girl aged 5-17 years in good health and CMV-seronegative. The CDR3 nucleotides are TGTGCCAGTAGTATAGTCACAGGTGTACAGGCGGGGAATCAGCCCCAGCATTTT. It translates to CASSIVTGVQAGNQPQHF.